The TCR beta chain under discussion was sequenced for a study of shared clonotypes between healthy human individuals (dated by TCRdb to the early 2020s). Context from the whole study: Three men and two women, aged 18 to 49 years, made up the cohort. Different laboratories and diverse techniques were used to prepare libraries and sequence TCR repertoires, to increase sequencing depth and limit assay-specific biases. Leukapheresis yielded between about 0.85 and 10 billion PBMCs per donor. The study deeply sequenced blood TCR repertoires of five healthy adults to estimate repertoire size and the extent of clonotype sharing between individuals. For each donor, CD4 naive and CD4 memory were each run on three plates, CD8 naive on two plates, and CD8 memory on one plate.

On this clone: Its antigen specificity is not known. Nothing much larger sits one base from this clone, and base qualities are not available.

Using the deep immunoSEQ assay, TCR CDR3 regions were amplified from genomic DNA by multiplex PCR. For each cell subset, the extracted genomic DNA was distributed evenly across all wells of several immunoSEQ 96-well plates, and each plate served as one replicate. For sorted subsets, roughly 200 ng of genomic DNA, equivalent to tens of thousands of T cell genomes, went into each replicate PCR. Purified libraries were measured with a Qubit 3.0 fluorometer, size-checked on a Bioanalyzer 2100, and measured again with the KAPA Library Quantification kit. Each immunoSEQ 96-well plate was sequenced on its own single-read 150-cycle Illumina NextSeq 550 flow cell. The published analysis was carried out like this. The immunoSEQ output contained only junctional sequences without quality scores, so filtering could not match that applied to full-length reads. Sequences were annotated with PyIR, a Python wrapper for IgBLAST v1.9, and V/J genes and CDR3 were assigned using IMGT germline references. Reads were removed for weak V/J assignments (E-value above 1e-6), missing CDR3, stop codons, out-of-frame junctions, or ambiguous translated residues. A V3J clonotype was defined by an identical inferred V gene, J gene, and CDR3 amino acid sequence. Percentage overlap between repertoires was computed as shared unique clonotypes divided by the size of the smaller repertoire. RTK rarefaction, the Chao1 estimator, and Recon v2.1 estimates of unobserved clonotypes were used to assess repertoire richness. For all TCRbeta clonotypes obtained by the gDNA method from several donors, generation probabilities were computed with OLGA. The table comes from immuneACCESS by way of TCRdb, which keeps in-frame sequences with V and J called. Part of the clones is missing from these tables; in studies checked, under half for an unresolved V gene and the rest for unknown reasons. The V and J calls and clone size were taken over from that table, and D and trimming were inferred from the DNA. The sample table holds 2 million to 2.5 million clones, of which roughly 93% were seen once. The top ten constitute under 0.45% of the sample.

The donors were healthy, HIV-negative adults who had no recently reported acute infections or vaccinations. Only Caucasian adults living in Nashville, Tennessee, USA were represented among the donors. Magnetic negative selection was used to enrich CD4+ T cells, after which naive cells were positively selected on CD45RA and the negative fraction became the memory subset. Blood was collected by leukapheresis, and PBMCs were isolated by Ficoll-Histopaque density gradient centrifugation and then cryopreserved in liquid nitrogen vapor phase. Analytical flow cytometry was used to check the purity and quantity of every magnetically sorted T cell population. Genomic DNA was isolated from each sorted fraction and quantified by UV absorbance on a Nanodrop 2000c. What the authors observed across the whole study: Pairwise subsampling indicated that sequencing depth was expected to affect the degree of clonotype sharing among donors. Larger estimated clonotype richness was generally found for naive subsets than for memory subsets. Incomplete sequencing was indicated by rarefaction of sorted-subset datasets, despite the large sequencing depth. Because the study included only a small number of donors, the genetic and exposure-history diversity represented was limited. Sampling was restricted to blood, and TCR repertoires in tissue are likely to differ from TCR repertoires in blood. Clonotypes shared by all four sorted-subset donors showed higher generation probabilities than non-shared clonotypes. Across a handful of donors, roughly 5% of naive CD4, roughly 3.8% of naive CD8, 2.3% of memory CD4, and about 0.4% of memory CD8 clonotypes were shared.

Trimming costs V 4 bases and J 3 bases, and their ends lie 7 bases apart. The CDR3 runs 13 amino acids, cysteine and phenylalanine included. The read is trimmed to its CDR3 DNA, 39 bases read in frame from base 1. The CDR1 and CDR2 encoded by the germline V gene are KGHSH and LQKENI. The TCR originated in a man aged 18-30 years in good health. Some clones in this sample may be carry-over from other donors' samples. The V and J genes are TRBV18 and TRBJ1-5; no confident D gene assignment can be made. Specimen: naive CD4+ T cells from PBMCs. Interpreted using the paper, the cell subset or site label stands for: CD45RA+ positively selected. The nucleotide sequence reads TGTGCCAGCTCACTGGGGTTCAATCAGCCCCAGCATTTT. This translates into CASSLGFNQPQHF.